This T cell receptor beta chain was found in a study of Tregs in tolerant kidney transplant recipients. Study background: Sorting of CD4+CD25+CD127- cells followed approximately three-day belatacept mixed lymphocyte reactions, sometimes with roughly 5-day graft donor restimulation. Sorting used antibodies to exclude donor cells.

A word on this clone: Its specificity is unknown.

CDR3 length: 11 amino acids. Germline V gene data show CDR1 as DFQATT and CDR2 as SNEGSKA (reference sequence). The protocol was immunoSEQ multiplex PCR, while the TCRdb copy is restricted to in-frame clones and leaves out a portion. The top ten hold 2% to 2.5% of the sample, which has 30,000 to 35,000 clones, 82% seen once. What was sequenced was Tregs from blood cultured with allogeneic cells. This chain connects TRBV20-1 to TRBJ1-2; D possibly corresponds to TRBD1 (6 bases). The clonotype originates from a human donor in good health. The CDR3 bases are TGCAATCGAAGGGGGGAGTATGGCTACACCTTC. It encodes CNRRGEYGYTF.